These 19 T cell receptor beta chains originate from one sample sequenced in a study of blood T cell repertoires in COVID-19. Data came from immunoSEQ multiplex PCR; TCRdb stores just in-frame clones and leaves some out. The sample holds 150,000 to 200,000 clones; roughly 85% are singletons and the top ten take roughly 21%. Input material: peripheral blood. The receptors were sampled from a man in his fifties or sixties with active or convalescent COVID-19.

This sequence joins TRBV11-2 and TRBJ2-3; 15 nucleotides align to TRBD2. CDR1 SGHAT and CDR2 FQNNGV come from the germline V gene. The length of the CDR3 is 19 residues. After removal of 5 bases from V and 4 bases from J, the junction contained 13 bases not matched to a gene. The chain's CDR3 is CASSHFGLAGGPEADTQYF. CDR3 DNA: TGTGCCAGCAGCCACTTTGGACTAGCGGGGGGGCCCGAAGCAGATACGCAGTATTTT.

The V call is TRBV5-1, the J call TRBJ2-1; the D gene is possibly TRBD1 (5 bases). Trimming left V 2 bases short and J 6 bases short, with 12 bases between. Germline loops: CDR1 SGHRS, CDR2 YFSETQ. The CDR3 extends over 14 amino acids. The CDR3 nucleotides read TGCGCCAGCAGCTTAGGGGTTAGCCCCAATGAGCAGTTCTTC. Residues: CASSLGVSPNEQFF.

The rearrangement uses TRBV11-2 and TRBJ2-1, with TRBD1 matching over 9 bases. Germline V gives CDR1 SGHAT, CDR2 FQNNGV. CDR3 length: 15 residues. Unmatched junction bases numbered 6, after V lost 4 bases and J lost 5 bases. The CDR3 DNA follows: TGTGCCAGCAGCTCTAACAGGGGGCGTAACAATGAGCAGTTCTTC. Translated, it gives CASSSNRGRNNEQFF.

The count of this clone is one. The rearrangement uses TRBV2 and TRBJ2-5, with 8 bases lining up with TRBD2. The V and J ends lost 7 bases and 4 bases, in that order; junction bases with no gene match: 2. From germline, CDR1 is SNHLY and CDR2 FYNNEI. This CDR3 is built from 12 residues. CDR3 in DNA: TGTGCCAGCAACGCGGGGGGAGAGACCCAGTACTTC. This translates into CASNAGGETQYF.

The V gene is TRBV29-1, the J gene TRBJ2-1; 9 nucleotides match TRBD1. The CDR3 consists of 13 residues. CDR1 is SQVTM, CDR2 ANQGSEA, per germline. After removal of 7 bases from V and 4 bases from J, the junction contained 5 bases not matched to a gene. For the CDR3, the DNA is TGCAGCGCCCCGGGACAGGGTTACAATGAGCAGTTCTTC. Translation gives CSAPGQGYNEQFF.

J is TRBJ1-2 and V is TRBV20-1, with a tentative D call TRBD1 (6 bases). V lost 3 bases to trimming and J lost 4 bases, with 18 bases between them. Germline CDR1 and CDR2: DFQATT and SNEGSKA (reference sequence). The CDR3 sequence is 15 residues long. CDR3 nucleotide sequence: TGCAGTGCTAGTGAAACAGGGAGTCTCGGCTATGGCTACACCTTC. Amino acids: CSASETGSLGYGYTF.

The chain couples TRBV7-9 to TRBJ2-1; 8 nucleotides align to TRBD2. The V segment lost 5 bases and the J segment 8 bases; nucleotides outside the gene matches: 11. The CDR3 covers 15 residues. CDR1 is SEHNR and CDR2 is FQNEAQ in the germline V gene (reference sequence). The DNA for the CDR3 is TGTGCCAGCAGCCCCGCTTCGGGGGGGGTGTATGAGCAGTTCTTC. This gives the protein CASSPASGGVYEQFF.

This clone was counted only a few times. The chain carries TRBV5-4 and TRBJ2-7; 7 bases align to TRBD2. CDR3 size: 13 residues. Germline trimming cut 4 bases from V and 5 bases from J; bases unmatched to any gene: 6. Germline V lookup: CDR1 SGHNT, CDR2 YYREEE (reference sequence). The CDR3 DNA reads as TGTGCCAGCAGCCGGGGGGTAGCGAACGAGCAGTACTTC. Its translation is CASSRGVANEQYF.

V and J are TRBV6-5 and TRBJ1-5; tentative D call: TRBD1 (5 bases). From germline, CDR1 is MNHEY and CDR2 SVGAGI. V lost 4 bases to trimming and J lost 6 bases, with 13 bases between them. This CDR3 is 14 amino acids long. CDR3 DNA: TGTGCCAGCAGTTCGGCAGGGATGGGTCAGCCCCAGCATTTT. It specifies CASSSAGMGQPQHF.

The chain has TRBV13 and TRBJ2-3; 9 positions match TRBD2. The CDR3 has 17 amino acids. Germline V lookup: CDR1 PRHDT, CDR2 FYEKMQ (reference sequence). V lost 5 bases to trimming and J lost 5 bases; unmatched junction nucleotides: 14. The CDR3 sequence is CASSILLGGGAKDTQYF. CDR3 nucleotide sequence: TGTGCCAGCAGCATTCTTTTGGGCGGGGGGGCTAAAGATACGCAGTATTTT. Variable domain in full (rest from reference TRBV13 and TRBJ2-3): AAGVIQSPRHLIKEKRETATLKCYPIPRHDTVYWYQQGPGQDPQFLISFYEKMQSDKGSIPDRFSAQQFSDYHSELNMSSLELGDSALYFCASSILLGGGAKDTQYFGPGTRLTVL.

The chain carries TRBV5-4 and TRBJ2-7; 8 bases agree with TRBD2. CDR1 and CDR2 from the germline V gene are SGHNT and YYREEE (reference sequence). The CDR3 covers 14 residues. V was pared by 4 bases and J by 7 bases, with 10 bases of the junction left unmatched. This CDR3 reads CASSGLQSGGEQYF. In DNA form, the CDR3 reads TGTGCCAGCAGCGGCCTTCAGTCGGGGGGGGAGCAGTACTTC.

The chain is built from TRBV27 and TRBJ1-6; 7 bases fit TRBD1. The CDR3 is 14 amino acids. CDR1 and CDR2 from the germline V gene are MNHEY and SMNVEV (reference sequence). J lost 9 bases, V lost 5 bases, and 7 bases had no gene match. CDR3 DNA: TGTGCCAGCAGTCCCAGGACAGGAGGTTCACCCCTCCACTTT. This codes for CASSPRTGGSPLHF.

This chain connects TRBV11-1 to TRBJ2-7; tentative D call: TRBD1 (5 bases). The CDR3 is 12 amino acids. V lost 5 bases to trimming and J lost 4 bases, with 9 bases between them. CDR1 and CDR2 from the germline V gene are SGHAT and FQDESV (reference sequence). CDR3 in amino acids: CASSIQGYEQYF. The CDR3 nucleotides are TGTGCCAGCAGCATTCAGGGATACGAGCAGTACTTC.

The chain joins TRBV29-1 to TRBJ1-1; 8 bases match TRBD1. V was pared by 7 bases and J by 5 bases, with 6 bases of the junction left unmatched. The CDR3 is 12 residues long. Germline CDR1 SQVTM, CDR2 ANQGSEA. The CDR3 spells CSANRGETEAFF. CDR3 nucleotides: TGCAGCGCCAACAGGGGGGAGACTGAAGCTTTCTTT. Drawing the rest from reference TRBV29-1 and TRBJ1-1, the complete variable domain is SAVISQKPSRDICQRGTSLTIQCQVDSQVTMMFWYRQQPGQSLTLIATANQGSEATYESGFVIDKFPISRPNLTFSTLTVSNMSPEDSSIYLCSANRGETEAFFGQGTRLTVV.

The rearrangement joins TRBV2 to TRBJ2-3; D gene unclear. The V gene lost 6 bases and the J gene lost 6 bases, with 10 bases spanning the gap. Germline assignment: CDR1 SNHLY and CDR2 FYNNEI. This CDR3 has 12 amino acids. The CDR3 bases are TGTGCCAGCAGCCTAGTCCTCGATACGCAGTATTTT. Translated, it gives CASSLVLDTQYF. Based on the CDR3 plus reference TRBV2 and TRBJ2-3, the full variable domain is EPEVTQTPSHQVTQMGQEVILRCVPISNHLYFYWYRQILGQKVEFLVSFYNNEISEKSEIFDDQFSVERPDGSNFTLKIRSTKLEDSAMYFCASSLVLDTQYFGPGTRLTVL.

This clone was seen only once. CDR3 sequence (DNA): TGTGCCAGCAGCAGGTCAGCGGGGGGGAGCGAAGAGACCCAGTACTTC. This encodes CASSRSAGGSEETQYF. The V gene is TRBV5-4, the J gene TRBJ2-5, with TRBD2 identical over 10 bases. Germline assignment: CDR1 SGHNT and CDR2 YYREEE (reference sequence). This CDR3 spans 16 amino acids. Germline trimming cut 4 bases from V and 3 bases from J; bases unmatched to any gene: 9.

The chain joins TRBV28 to TRBJ2-5; D possibly corresponds to TRBD1 (5 bases). There are 12 residues in the CDR3. The V end was cut by 4 bases, the J end by 4 bases, with 7 bases between. Looked up from germline, CDR1 is MDHEN and CDR2 is SYDVKM. This CDR3 is CASSSTGETQYF. The CDR3 nucleotides read TGTGCCAGCAGTTCTACAGGAGAGACCCAGTACTTC.

V is TRBV5-1 and J is TRBJ1-2, with D uncertain. V was shortened by 2 bases and J by 8 bases, with 13 bases between the two germline ends. Germline V gene data show CDR1 as SGHRS and CDR2 as YFSETQ. The CDR3 covers 13 residues. The CDR3 sequence: CASSLTWLSGYTF. The CDR3 coding sequence is TGCGCCAGCAGCTTAACGTGGCTTAGCGGCTACACCTTC.

The rearrangement uses TRBV5-1 and TRBJ1-1; 9 nucleotides line up with TRBD1. The CDR3 is made up of 14 amino acids. Germline CDR1 and CDR2: SGHRS and YFSETQ. The trim removed 3 bases at V and 6 bases at J, leaving 6 bases unmatched. The CDR3 sequence is CASSSTGGGAEAFF. CDR3 sequence (DNA): TGCGCCAGCAGCTCGACAGGGGGAGGTGCTGAAGCTTTCTTT. The full variable domain, rest sourced from reference TRBV5-1 and TRBJ1-1, is KAGVTQTPRYLIKTRGQQVTLSCSPISGHRSVSWYQQTPGQGLQFLFEYFSETQRNKGNFPGRFSGRQFSNSRSEMNVSTLELGDSALYLCASSSTGGGAEAFFGQGTRLTVV.